The rows below give T cell receptor beta chains drawn from one sample of a study of blood T cells in healthy people across ages. TCRdb re-derived calls from the 5' RACE reads in MiXCR, one entry per CDR3 protein. The sample lists fewer than 800,000 distinct CDR3 sequences, 45% to 50% occurring once. Sequencing used blood. These TCRs come from a woman aged 55-70 years in good health. Each CDR3 is given with its conserved first and last residue. The order of the fields is V gene, clone size, J gene, D gene, CDR3 protein, CDR3 DNA. A D gene is named only where the DNA matches it firmly. Not all rows give a size; the values are once, few, many and, for expanded clones, a class.

v_call: TRBV5-1; clone_size: -; j_call: TRBJ2-7; d_call: -; cdr3_aa: CASTLRSMGGEQYF; cdr3_nt: TGCGCCAGCACCTTGCGTTCCATGGGTGGCGAGCAGTACTTC
v_call: TRBV20-1; clone_size: -; j_call: TRBJ2-3; d_call: -; cdr3_aa: CSASEGNTDTQYF; cdr3_nt: TGCAGTGCTAGTGAGGGGAACACAGATACGCAGTATTTT
v_call: TRBV7-2; clone_size: -; j_call: TRBJ1-5; d_call: -; cdr3_aa: CASSLGLAGARHF; cdr3_nt: TGTGCCAGCAGCTTAGGATTGGCAGGGGCCCGGCATTTT
v_call: TRBV7-9; clone_size: -; j_call: TRBJ1-2; d_call: TRBD1; cdr3_aa: CASSIQGGGYTF; cdr3_nt: TGTGCCAGCAGCATACAGGGGGGTGGCTACACCTTC
v_call: TRBV7-2; clone_size: -; j_call: TRBJ2-1; d_call: -; cdr3_aa: CASSDLAWGYGEQFF; cdr3_nt: TGTGCCAGCAGCGACCTAGCATGGGGGTACGGTGAGCAGTTCTTC
v_call: TRBV20-1; clone_size: many; j_call: TRBJ2-5; d_call: -; cdr3_aa: CSARDGGRETQYF; cdr3_nt: TGCAGTGCTAGAGATGGGGGTAGGGAGACCCAGTACTTC
v_call: TRBV6-1; clone_size: few; j_call: TRBJ1-2; d_call: -; cdr3_aa: CASSEGWDADDYGYTF; cdr3_nt: TGTGCCAGCAGTGAAGGCTGGGACGCTGACGACTATGGCTACACCTTC
v_call: TRBV2; clone_size: -; j_call: TRBJ1-2; d_call: TRBD1; cdr3_aa: CASSEAGQGRGYTF; cdr3_nt: TGTGCCAGCAGTGAAGCGGGACAGGGCCGTGGCTACACCTTC
v_call: TRBV6-2/TRBV6-3; clone_size: -; j_call: TRBJ2-7; d_call: -; cdr3_aa: CASSWAATTAEQYF; cdr3_nt: TGTGCCAGCAGTTGGGCGGCAACTACTGCCGAGCAGTACTTC
v_call: TRBV20-1; clone_size: few; j_call: TRBJ2-1; d_call: TRBD2; cdr3_aa: CSAKAGGLASYNEQFF; cdr3_nt: TGCAGTGCTAAAGCGGGTGGACTAGCGTCCTACAATGAGCAGTTCTTC
v_call: TRBV4-3; clone_size: -; j_call: TRBJ1-2; d_call: -; cdr3_aa: CAGSQAAGGVWGYTF; cdr3_nt: TGCGCCGGCAGCCAAGCCGCGGGGGGCGTTTGGGGCTACACCTTC
v_call: TRBV27; clone_size: -; j_call: TRBJ1-4; d_call: -; cdr3_aa: CASSSRGMEGLNEKLFF; cdr3_nt: TGTGCCAGCAGTTCCCGCGGTATGGAGGGCCTTAATGAAAAACTGTTTTTT
v_call: TRBV10-3; clone_size: few; j_call: TRBJ2-7; d_call: -; cdr3_aa: CAIKGASAYEQYF; cdr3_nt: TGTGCCATCAAAGGGGCTAGCGCCTACGAGCAGTACTTC
v_call: TRBV7-2; clone_size: many; j_call: TRBJ2-7; d_call: -; cdr3_aa: CASSVFGSTYEQYF; cdr3_nt: TGTGCCAGCAGCGTATTCGGATCTACCTACGAGCAGTACTTC
v_call: TRBV29-1; clone_size: few; j_call: TRBJ2-5; d_call: -; cdr3_aa: CSVVPAFRVQETQYF; cdr3_nt: TGCAGCGTTGTTCCGGCCTTCAGGGTTCAAGAGACCCAGTACTTC